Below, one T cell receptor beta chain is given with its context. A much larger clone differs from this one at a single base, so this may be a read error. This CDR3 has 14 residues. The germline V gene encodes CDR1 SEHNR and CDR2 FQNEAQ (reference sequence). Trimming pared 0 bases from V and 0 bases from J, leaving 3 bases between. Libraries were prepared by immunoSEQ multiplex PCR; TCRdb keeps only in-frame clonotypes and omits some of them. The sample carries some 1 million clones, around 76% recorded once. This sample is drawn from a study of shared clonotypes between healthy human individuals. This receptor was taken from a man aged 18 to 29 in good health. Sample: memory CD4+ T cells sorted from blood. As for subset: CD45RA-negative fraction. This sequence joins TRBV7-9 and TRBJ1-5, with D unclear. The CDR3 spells CASSLANSNQPQHF. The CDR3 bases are TGTGCCAGCAGCTTAGCCAATAGCAATCAGCCCCAGCATTTT.